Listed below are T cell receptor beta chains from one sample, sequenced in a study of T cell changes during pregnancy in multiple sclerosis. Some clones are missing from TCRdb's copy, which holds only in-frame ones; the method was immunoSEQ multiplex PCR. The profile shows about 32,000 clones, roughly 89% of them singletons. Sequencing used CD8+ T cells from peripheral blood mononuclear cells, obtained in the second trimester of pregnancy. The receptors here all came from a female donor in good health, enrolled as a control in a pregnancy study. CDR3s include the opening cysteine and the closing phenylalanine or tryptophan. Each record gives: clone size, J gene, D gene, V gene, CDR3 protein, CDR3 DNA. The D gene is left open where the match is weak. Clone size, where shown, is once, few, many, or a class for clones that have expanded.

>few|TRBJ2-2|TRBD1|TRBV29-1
CSVEDLETGVTGELFF
TGCAGCGTTGAAGATTTAGAGACAGGGGTAACCGGGGAGCTGTTTTTT
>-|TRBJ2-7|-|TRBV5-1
CASSLATNSYEQYF
TGCGCCAGCAGCTTGGCGACTAACTCCTACGAGCAGTACTTC
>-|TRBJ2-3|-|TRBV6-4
CASSDKEGAGYGTDTQYF
TGTGCCAGCAGTGATAAGGAAGGGGCCGGGTACGGCACAGATACGCAGTATTTT
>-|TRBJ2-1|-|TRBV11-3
CASSLAGSYNEQFF
TGTGCCAGCAGCTTAGCGGGGTCCTACAATGAGCAGTTCTTC
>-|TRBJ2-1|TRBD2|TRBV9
CASSAWTSTSEQFF
TGTGCCAGCAGCGCCTGGACTAGTACTAGTGAGCAGTTCTTC
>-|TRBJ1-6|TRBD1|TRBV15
CATRDRNNSPLHF
TGTGCCACCCGGGACAGGAATAATTCACCCCTCCACTTT
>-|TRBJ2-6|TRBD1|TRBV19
CASSPRQGLSGANVLTF
TGTGCCAGTAGTCCTAGACAGGGGCTCTCTGGGGCCAACGTCCTGACTTTC
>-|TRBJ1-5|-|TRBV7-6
CASSLSGNQPQHF
TGTGCCAGCAGCTTATCAGGCAATCAGCCCCAGCATTTT
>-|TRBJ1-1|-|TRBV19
CASSIQGLDAEAFF
TGTGCCAGTAGTATCCAGGGCTTGGACGCTGAAGCTTTCTTT
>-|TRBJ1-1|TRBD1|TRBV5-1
CASSPTGGNTEAFF
TGCGCCAGCAGCCCCACAGGGGGGAACACTGAAGCTTTCTTT
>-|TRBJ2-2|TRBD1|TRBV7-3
CASSSGQGIVGELFF
TGTGCCAGCAGCTCGGGACAGGGGATCGTGGGGGAGCTGTTTTTT
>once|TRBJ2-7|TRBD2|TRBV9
CASSGGGGSSYEQYF
TGTGCCAGCAGCGGTGGGGGGGGTAGCTCCTACGAGCAGTACTTC
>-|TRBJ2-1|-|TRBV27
CASSLRSSSYNEQFF
TGTGCCAGCAGTTTGCGTAGTAGCTCCTACAATGAGCAGTTCTTC
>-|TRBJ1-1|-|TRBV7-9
CASSIGHLNTEAFF
TGTGCCAGCAGCATCGGACATTTGAACACTGAAGCTTTCTTT
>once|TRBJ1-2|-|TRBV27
CASSLSGGSQTF
TGTGCCAGCAGTTTATCGGGGGGGAGCCAGACCTTC
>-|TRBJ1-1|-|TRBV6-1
CASNQGRGTEAFF
TGTGCCAGTAATCAGGGGCGGGGGACTGAAGCTTTCTTT
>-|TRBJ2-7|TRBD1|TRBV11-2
CASSGQGVFREQYF
TGTGCCAGCAGCGGCCAGGGGGTTTTTCGGGAGCAGTACTTC
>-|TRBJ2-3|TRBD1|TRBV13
CASSQDRGSTDTQYF
TGTGCCAGCAGCCAAGACAGGGGGAGCACAGATACGCAGTATTTT
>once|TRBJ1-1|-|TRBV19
CASSIDLAGWTEAFF
TGTGCCAGTAGTATAGATCTTGCAGGGTGGACTGAAGCTTTCTTT
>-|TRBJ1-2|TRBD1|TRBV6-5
CASSTGGMWGYTF
TGTGCCAGCAGTACAGGGGGGATGTGGGGCTACACCTTC
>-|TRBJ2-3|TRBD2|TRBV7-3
CASRAGEGTDTQYF
TGTGCCAGCAGAGCGGGGGAGGGCACAGATACGCAGTATTTT
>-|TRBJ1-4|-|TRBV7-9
CASSSSGSTNEKLFF
TGTGCCAGCAGCTCCTCCGGGTCAACTAATGAAAAACTGTTTTTT
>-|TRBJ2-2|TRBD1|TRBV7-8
CASSQEGQGSTGELFF
TGTGCCAGCAGCCAAGAAGGACAGGGGAGCACCGGGGAGCTGTTTTTT
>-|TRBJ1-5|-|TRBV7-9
CASSPSTDSNQPQHF
TGTGCCAGCAGCCCATCCACAGATAGCAATCAGCCCCAGCATTTT
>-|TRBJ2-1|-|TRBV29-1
CSGGTGESYNEQFF
TGCAGCGGGGGAACGGGGGAGTCCTACAATGAGCAGTTCTTC
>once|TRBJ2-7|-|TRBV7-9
CASIRAQGYEQYF
TGTGCCAGCATCCGAGCCCAGGGGTACGAGCAGTACTTC
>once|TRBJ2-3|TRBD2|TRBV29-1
CSGTSRGTDTQYF
TGCAGCGGGACTAGCAGAGGCACAGATACGCAGTATTTT
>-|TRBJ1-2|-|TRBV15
CATRGEEYGYTF
TGTGCCACCCGGGGAGAGGAATATGGCTACACCTTC
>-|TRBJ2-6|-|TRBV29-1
CSVEDPQTAGANVLTF
TGCAGCGTTGAAGATCCGCAGACTGCTGGGGCCAACGTCCTGACTTTC
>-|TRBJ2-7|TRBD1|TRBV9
CASSVAGQGAYEQYF
TGTGCCAGCAGCGTAGCGGGACAGGGGGCCTACGAGCAGTACTTC
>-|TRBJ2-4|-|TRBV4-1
CASSQATLNIQYF
TGCGCCAGCAGCCAAGCTACGTTAAACATTCAGTACTTC
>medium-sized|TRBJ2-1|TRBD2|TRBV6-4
CASSDSGSGGADEQFF
TGTGCCAGCAGTGACTCGGGAAGCGGGGGGGCCGATGAGCAGTTCTTC
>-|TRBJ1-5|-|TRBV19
CASSIINGDQPQHF
TGTGCCAGTAGTATTATTAACGGGGATCAGCCCCAGCATTTT
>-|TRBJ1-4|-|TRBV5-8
CASSDDGTVFNEKLFF
TGTGCCAGCAGCGACGACGGTACAGTTTTTAATGAAAAACTGTTTTTT
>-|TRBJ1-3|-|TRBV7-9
CASSSDSSGNTIYF
TGTGCCAGCAGCTCGGACAGCTCTGGAAACACCATATATTTT
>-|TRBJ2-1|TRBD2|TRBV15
CATSREAGVRRDEQFF
TGTGCCACCAGCAGAGAGGCGGGGGTTCGCCGAGATGAGCAGTTCTTC